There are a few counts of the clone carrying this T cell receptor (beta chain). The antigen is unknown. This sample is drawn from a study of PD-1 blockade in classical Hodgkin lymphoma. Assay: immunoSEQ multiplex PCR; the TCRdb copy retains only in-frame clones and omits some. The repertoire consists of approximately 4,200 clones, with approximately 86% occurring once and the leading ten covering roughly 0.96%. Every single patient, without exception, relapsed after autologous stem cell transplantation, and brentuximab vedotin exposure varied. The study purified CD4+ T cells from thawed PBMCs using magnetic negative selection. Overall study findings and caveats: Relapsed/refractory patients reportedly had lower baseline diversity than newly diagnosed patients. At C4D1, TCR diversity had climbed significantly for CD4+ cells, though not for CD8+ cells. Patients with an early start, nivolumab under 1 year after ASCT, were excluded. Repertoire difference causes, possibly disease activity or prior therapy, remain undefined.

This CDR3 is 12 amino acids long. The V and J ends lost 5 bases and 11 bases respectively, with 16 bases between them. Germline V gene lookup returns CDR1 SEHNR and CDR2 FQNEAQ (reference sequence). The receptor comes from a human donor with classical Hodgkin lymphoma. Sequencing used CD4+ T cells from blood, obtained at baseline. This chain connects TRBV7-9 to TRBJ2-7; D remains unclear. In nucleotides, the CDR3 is TGTGCCAGCAGCCCGCAGGCGGATAAGGAGTACTTC. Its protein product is CASSPQADKEYF.